This T cell receptor beta chain is from a study of control samples from healthy donors and cancer patients. Generated by immunoSEQ multiplex PCR, the TCRdb table keeps only in-frame clones and is missing some. Among around 79,000 clones listed, 80% to 95% were seen once. Germline CDR1 SNHLY, CDR2 FYNNEI. The CDR3 sequence is 14 residues long. The V gene lost 4 bases and the J gene lost 6 bases, with 16 bases spanning the gap. Sequenced: PBMCs. The source is a woman in her 40s with lung cancer. The chain carries TRBV2 and TRBJ2-7, with D possibly matching TRBD2 (6 bases). The DNA for the CDR3 is TGTGCCAGCAGTGCGGCAGGGAGGAGGGTCGAGCAGTACTTC. This sequence encodes CASSAAGRRVEQYF.